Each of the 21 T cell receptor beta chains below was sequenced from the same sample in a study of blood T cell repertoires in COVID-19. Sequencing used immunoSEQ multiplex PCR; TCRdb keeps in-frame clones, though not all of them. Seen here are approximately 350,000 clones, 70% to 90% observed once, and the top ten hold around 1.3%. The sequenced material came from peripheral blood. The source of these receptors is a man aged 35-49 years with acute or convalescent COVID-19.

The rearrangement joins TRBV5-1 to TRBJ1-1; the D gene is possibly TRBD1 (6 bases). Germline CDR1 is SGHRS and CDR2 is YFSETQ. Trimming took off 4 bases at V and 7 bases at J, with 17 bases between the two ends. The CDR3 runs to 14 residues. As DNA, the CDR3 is TGCGCCAGCAGCCTATCTCTCAGGGGTCTTGAAGCTTTCTTT. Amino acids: CASSLSLRGLEAFF.

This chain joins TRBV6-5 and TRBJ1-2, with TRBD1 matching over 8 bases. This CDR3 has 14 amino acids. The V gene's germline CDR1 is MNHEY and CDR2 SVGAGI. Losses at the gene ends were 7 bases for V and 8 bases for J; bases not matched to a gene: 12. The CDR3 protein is CASIGAGGSGGYTF. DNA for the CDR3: TGTGCCAGCATTGGGGCAGGGGGCTCGGGAGGCTACACCTTC.

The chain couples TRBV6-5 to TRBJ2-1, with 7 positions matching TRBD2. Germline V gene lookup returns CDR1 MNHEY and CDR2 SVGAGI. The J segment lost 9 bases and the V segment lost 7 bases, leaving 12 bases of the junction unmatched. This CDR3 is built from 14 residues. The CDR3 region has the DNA TGTGCCAGCAAACCCGGCGGGAGTTTTGGTGAGCAGTTCTTC. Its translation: CASKPGGSFGEQFF.

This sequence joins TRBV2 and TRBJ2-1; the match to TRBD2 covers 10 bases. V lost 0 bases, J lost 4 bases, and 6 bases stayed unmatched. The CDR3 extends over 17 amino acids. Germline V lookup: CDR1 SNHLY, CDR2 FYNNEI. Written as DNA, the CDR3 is TGTGCCAGCAGTGAAGCCGGGGATAGCGGGAGGTACAATGAGCAGTTCTTC. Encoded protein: CASSEAGDSGRYNEQFF.

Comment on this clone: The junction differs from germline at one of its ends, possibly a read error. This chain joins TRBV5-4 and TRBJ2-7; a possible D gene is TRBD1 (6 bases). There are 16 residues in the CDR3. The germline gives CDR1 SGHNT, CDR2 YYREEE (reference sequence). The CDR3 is CASSPPQEDRIYEQYF. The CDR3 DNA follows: TGTGCCAGCAGCCCTCCTCAAGAGGACAGAATCTACGAGCAGTACTTT.

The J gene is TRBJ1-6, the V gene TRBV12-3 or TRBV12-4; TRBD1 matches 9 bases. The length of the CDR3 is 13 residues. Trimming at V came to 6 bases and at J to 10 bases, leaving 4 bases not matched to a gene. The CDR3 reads CASSIDRGSPLHF. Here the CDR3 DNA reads TGTGCCAGCAGCATTGACAGGGGGTCACCCCTCCACTTT.

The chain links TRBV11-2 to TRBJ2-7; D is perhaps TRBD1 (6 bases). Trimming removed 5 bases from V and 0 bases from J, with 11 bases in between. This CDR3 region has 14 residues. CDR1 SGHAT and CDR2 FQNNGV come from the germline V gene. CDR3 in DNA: TGTGCCAGCAGCAGAAACAGGGTCTCCTACGAGCAGTACTTC. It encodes CASSRNRVSYEQYF.

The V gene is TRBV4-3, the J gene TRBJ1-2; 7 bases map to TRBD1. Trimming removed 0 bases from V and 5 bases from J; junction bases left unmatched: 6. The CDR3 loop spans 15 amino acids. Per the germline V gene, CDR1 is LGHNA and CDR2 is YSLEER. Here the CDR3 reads CASSQDMGQPYGYTF. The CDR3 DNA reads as TGCGCCAGCAGCCAAGATATGGGACAGCCATATGGCTACACCTTC.

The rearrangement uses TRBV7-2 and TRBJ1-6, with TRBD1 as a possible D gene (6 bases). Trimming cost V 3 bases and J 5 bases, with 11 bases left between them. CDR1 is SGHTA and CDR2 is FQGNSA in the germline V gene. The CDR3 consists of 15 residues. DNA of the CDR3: TGTGCCAGCAGCTTGAGGGGGGGAGATAATTCACCCCTCCACTTT. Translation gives CASSLRGGDNSPLHF.

The CDR3 sequence: CASRALGTGPLKQYF. The CDR3 DNA sequence: TGTGCCAGCAGGGCCCTCGGGACAGGACCCCTAAAGCAGTACTTC. V and J are TRBV6-5 and TRBJ2-7; 8 bases line up with TRBD1. The CDR3 contains 15 residues. Germline loops: CDR1 MNHEY, CDR2 SVGAGI. Trimming took 6 bases from V and 8 from J; bases not matched to a gene: 15.

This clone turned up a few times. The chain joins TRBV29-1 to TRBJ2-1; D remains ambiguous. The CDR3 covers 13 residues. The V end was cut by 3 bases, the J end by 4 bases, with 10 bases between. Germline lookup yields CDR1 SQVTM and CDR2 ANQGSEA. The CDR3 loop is CSVELTAYNEQFF. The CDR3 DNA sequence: TGCAGCGTTGAGCTCACAGCTTACAATGAGCAGTTCTTC.

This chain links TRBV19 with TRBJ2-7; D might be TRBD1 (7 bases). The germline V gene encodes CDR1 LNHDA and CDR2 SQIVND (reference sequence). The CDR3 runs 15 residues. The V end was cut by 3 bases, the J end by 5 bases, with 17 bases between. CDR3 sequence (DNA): TGTGCCAGTAGTATGAGGAGGGGGCAGTCCCACGAGCAGTACTTC. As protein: CASSMRRGQSHEQYF.

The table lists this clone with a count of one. CDR3 sequence reads: CASSSHGGSQTQYF. CDR3 DNA: TGTGCCAGCAGTTCGCATGGGGGGTCCCAGACCCAGTACTTC. V usage is TRBV27 and J usage is TRBJ2-5, with a weak D call TRBD2 (6 bases). This CDR3 comprises 14 residues. The germline V gene encodes CDR1 MNHEY and CDR2 SMNVEV (reference sequence). V was cut by 4 bases and J by 6 bases, with 15 bases left in between.

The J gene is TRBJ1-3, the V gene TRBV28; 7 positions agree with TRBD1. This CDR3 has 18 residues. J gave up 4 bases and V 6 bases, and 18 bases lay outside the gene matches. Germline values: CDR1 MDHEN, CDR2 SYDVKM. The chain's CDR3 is CASSLYLSGTVRGNTIYF. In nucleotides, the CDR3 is TGTGCCAGCAGCCTATATCTCTCCGGGACAGTGCGCGGAAACACCATATATTTT.

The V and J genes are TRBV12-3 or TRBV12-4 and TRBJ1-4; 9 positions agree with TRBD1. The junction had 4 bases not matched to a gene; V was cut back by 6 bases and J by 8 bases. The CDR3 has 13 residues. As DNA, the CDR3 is TGTGCCAGCAGCCGGGACAGGGACGAAAAACTGTTTTTT. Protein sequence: CASSRDRDEKLFF.

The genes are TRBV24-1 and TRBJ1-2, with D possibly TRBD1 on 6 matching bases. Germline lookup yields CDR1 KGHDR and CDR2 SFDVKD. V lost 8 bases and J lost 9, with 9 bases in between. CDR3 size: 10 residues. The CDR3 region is CATTGVSYTF. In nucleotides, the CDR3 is TGTGCCACCACAGGGGTTAGCTACACCTTC.

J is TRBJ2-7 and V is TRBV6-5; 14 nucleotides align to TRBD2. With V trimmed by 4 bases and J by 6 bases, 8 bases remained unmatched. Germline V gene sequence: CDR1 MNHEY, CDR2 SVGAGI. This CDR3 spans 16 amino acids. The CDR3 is CASSLGLAGVPSEQYF. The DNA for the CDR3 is TGTGCCAGCAGTTTGGGACTAGCGGGAGTCCCCTCCGAGCAGTACTTC.

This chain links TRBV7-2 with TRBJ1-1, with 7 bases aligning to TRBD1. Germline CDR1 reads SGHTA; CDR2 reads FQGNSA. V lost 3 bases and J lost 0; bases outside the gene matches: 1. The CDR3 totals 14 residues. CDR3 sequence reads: CASSLTGMNTEAFF. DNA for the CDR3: TGTGCCAGCAGCTTGACAGGGATGAACACTGAAGCTTTCTTT.

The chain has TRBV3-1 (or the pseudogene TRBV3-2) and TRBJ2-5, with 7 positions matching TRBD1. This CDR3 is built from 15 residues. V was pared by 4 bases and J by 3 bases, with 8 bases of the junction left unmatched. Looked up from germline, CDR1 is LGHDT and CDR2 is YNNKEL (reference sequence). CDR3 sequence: CASSRRWQGEETQYF. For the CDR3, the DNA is TGTGCCAGCAGCCGTCGTTGGCAGGGGGAAGAGACCCAGTACTTC.

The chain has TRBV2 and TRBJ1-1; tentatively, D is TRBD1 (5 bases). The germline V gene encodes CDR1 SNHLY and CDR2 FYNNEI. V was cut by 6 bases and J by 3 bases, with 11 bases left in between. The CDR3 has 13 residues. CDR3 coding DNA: TGTGCCAGCAGGGCGACAGAGCACACTGAAGCTTTCTTT. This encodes CASRATEHTEAFF.

The CDR3 nucleotides are TGCGCCAGCAGCTTGGGCCAGTATAATGAAAAACTGTTTTTT. Its protein product is CASSLGQYNEKLFF. The chain joins TRBV5-1 to TRBJ1-4, with D uncertain. Germline CDR1 and CDR2: SGHRS and YFSETQ. The CDR3 runs to 14 residues. Trimming stripped 0 bases from V and 4 bases from J, with 7 bases between.